This T cell receptor (beta chain) stems from a study of blood T cell repertoires in COVID-19. TCRdb's table, derived via immunoSEQ multiplex PCR, lists solely in-frame clones and lacks some. This sample has almost 350,000 clones; approximately 90% occur once, and the top ten carry roughly 3.9%. V was pared by 4 bases and J by 3 bases, with 6 bases of the junction left unmatched. The germline CDR1 and CDR2 sequences are SGHRS and YFSETQ. The CDR3 has 15 amino acids. Seattle patients were enrolled while actively infected and followed longitudinally. Sequenced: peripheral blood. V is TRBV5-1 and J is TRBJ2-7; 11 bases are a match to TRBD1. This TCR came from a woman aged 55 to 70 with COVID-19, enrolled during active disease. The CDR3 loop reads CASSATGTGGYEQYF. In nucleotides, the CDR3 is TGCGCCAGCAGCGCAACCGGGACAGGGGGCTACGAGCAGTACTTC.